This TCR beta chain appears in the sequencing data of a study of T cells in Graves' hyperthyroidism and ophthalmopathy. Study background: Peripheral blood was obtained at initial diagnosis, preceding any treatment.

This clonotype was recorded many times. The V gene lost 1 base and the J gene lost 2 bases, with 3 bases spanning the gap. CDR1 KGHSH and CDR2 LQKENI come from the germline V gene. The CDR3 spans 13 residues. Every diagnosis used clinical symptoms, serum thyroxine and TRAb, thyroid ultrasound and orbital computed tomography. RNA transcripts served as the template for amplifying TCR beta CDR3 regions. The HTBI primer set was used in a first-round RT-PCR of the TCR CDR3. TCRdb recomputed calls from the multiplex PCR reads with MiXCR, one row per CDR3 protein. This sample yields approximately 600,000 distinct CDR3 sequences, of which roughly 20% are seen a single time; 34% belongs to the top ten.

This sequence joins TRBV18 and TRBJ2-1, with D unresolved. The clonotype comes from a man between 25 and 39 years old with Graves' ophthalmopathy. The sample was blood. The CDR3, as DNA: TGTGCCAGCTCACCACGGGCCTACAATGAGCAGTTCTTC. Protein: CASSPRAYNEQFF. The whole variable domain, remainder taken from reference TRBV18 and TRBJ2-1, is NAGVMQNPRHLVRRRGQEARLRCSPMKGHSHVYWYRQLPEEGLKFMVYLQKENIIDESGMPKERFSAEFPKEGPSILRIQQVVRGDSAAYFCASSPRAYNEQFFGPGTRLTVL.